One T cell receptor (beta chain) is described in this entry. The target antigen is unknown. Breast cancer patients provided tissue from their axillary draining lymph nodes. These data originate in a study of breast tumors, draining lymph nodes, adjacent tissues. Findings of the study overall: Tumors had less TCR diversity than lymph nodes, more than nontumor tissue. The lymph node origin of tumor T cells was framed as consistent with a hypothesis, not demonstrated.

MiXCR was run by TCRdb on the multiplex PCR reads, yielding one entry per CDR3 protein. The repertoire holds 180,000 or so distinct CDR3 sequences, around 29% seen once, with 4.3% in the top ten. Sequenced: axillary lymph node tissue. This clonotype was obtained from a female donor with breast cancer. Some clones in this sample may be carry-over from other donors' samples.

CDR3 region: CAIGKGTSGRAIQETQYF. For the CDR3, the DNA is TGTGCCATCGGGAAAGGGACTAGCGGGAGGGCCATCCAAGAGACCCAGTACTTC. This chain uses TRBV9 with TRBJ2-5; TRBD2 agrees at 16 bases. This CDR3 spans 18 amino acids. After removal of 9 bases from V and 1 base from J, the junction contained 12 bases not matched to a gene. Germline assignment: CDR1 SGDLS and CDR2 YYNGEE.